Shown below are 9 T cell receptor beta chains from a single sample sequenced in a study of STAT3 mutations in large granular lymphocyte leukemia. Their specific antigens are unknown. Sequencing used immunoSEQ multiplex PCR; TCRdb keeps in-frame clones, though not all of them. This sample has some 15,000 clones, with about 84% found just once. Whole-study findings and limits: Every T-LGLL patient had at least one immunodominant TCRbeta clonotype.

Sequenced: peripheral blood mononuclear cells. All receptors come from a man in his 60s with T-cell large granular lymphocyte leukemia. Some clones in this sample may be carry-over from other donors' samples.

This rearrangement joins TRBV5-1 to TRBJ2-2; 7 bases match TRBD2. The CDR3 runs to 16 residues. CDR1 is SGHRS, CDR2 YFSETQ, per germline. The trim removed 2 bases at V and 7 bases at J, leaving 11 bases unmatched. In DNA form, the CDR3 reads TGCGCCAGCAGCTTCCAAGCGGGAAATATAAACGGGGAGCTGTTTTTT. This sequence encodes CASSFQAGNINGELFF.

The chain combines TRBV7-2 with TRBJ1-3; the D is unclear. Germline V gene sequence: CDR1 SGHTA, CDR2 FQGNSA. The V end was cut by 5 bases, the J end by 4 bases, with 18 bases between. CDR3 length: 16 residues. CDR3 sequence: CASSAIPGRGGNTIYF. DNA for the CDR3: TGTGCCAGCAGCGCCATCCCGGGTCGAGGAGGAAACACCATATATTTT.

This clone has only a few counts. This chain connects TRBV6-5 to TRBJ2-7; a weak D match, TRBD2 (6 bases). This CDR3 comprises 16 residues. CDR1 and CDR2 (germline): MNHEY, SVGAGI. The V end lost 2 bases, the J end lost 0 bases, and 14 bases lay between the germline ends. DNA of the CDR3: TGTGCCAGCAGTTACGGGGAGGCTAGCTCCTCCTACGAGCAGTACTTC. Protein product: CASSYGEASSSYEQYF.

This clone appeared a few times. The V gene is TRBV20-1, the J gene TRBJ2-7; 8 positions match TRBD1. The V gene's germline CDR1 is DFQATT and CDR2 SNEGSKA (reference sequence). The CDR3 consists of 11 residues. The J segment lost 5 bases and the V segment lost 6 bases, leaving 3 bases of the junction unmatched. CDR3 DNA sequence: TGCAGTGCCGACAGGGGTCACGAGCAGTACTTC. It codes for CSADRGHEQYF.

The genes are TRBV27 and TRBJ1-1; the D gene is possibly TRBD1 (6 bases). Germline values: CDR1 MNHEY, CDR2 SMNVEV (reference sequence). The CDR3 totals 13 residues. The ends were cut back, 2 bases at V and 5 bases at J, with 9 bases in the middle. The CDR3 DNA reads as TGTGCCAGCAGTTTAACAGGGTGGACTGAAGCTTTCTTT. Translated, it gives CASSLTGWTEAFF.

This rearrangement joins TRBV5-1 to TRBJ2-2; TRBD2 matches at 10 bases. The V gene end was trimmed by 6 bases and the J gene end by 0 bases; junction bases not matched to a gene: 5. The V gene's germline CDR1 is SGHRS and CDR2 YFSETQ. CDR3 size: 16 residues. CDR3 loop: CASTLLAGANTGELFF. CDR3 bases: TGCGCCAGCACCCTCCTAGCGGGAGCGAACACCGGGGAGCTGTTTTTT.

The chain employs TRBV7-8 and TRBJ1-1, with unresolved D. CDR3 length: 15 residues. The germline V gene has CDR1 SGHVS and CDR2 FQNEAQ. Between the trimmed V and J ends, which lost 4 bases and 2 bases, there was a span of 14 bases. The DNA of the CDR3 is TGTGCCAGCAGCTCAGCCGGGGTGGGAAACACTGAAGCTTTCTTT. It specifies CASSSAGVGNTEAFF.

This sequence joins TRBV5-1 and TRBJ1-3; a possible D gene is TRBD1 (6 bases). V lost 0 bases and J 0 bases, leaving 10 bases between the germline ends. This CDR3 spans 16 amino acids. Germline V gene lookup returns CDR1 SGHRS and CDR2 YFSETQ. CDR3 residues: CASSLDRVSSGNTIYF. CDR3 sequence (DNA): TGCGCCAGCAGCTTGGACAGGGTGAGCTCTGGAAACACCATATATTTT.

The chain recombines TRBV10-3 with TRBJ1-2; D is uncertain. In germline, CDR1 is ENHRY, CDR2 SYGVKD. With 2 bases removed from V and 8 bases from J, the gap between germline ends came to 9 bases. The CDR3 sequence is 12 residues long. The CDR3 DNA reads as TGTGCCATCAGTGAGGGGAGGGCCGGCTACACCTTC. Residues: CAISEGRAGYTF.